A selection of T cell receptor beta chains follows, all from one sample in a study of early stage breast cancer tumors. Repertoires were generated with immunoSEQ multiplex PCR, while TCRdb's copy carries only in-frame clones and drops some. The sample consists of about 5,400 clones, roughly two thirds of them appearing once. Sequencing input: breast tumor tissue. These receptors all come from a person between 55 and 69 years old with breast cancer. Both conserved end residues are part of each CDR3. D genes are given only for firm matches. Only part of the rows carry a size: once, few, many, or a class if the clone is expanded.

j_call v_call d_call clone_size cdr3_aa cdr3_nt
TRBJ1-4 TRBV19 . . CASSTGVATNEKLFF TGTGCCAGTAGTACAGGGGTGGCAACTAATGAAAAACTGTTTTTT
TRBJ1-1 TRBV5-1 TRBD1 . CASSGVGTGADTEAFF TGCGCCAGCAGCGGGGTGGGGACAGGGGCGGACACTGAAGCTTTCTTT
TRBJ2-3 TRBV7-9 . few CASSRKPVRYPDTDTQYF TGTGCCAGCAGCCGAAAACCGGTACGCTACCCGGACACAGATACGCAGTATTTT
TRBJ1-1 TRBV6-5 . few CASFVGLSEAFF TGTGCCAGCTTCGTGGGTCTAAGTGAAGCTTTCTTT
TRBJ2-7 TRBV7-9 . once CASSLALEQYF TGTGCCAGCAGCTTAGCGCTTGAGCAGTACTTC
TRBJ2-7 TRBV5-1 TRBD1 . CAGHWDSSYEQYF TGCGCCGGCCATTGGGACAGCTCCTACGAGCAGTACTTC
TRBJ2-1 TRBV30 . . CAGLLPNNEQFF TGTGCCGGACTTTTACCAAACAATGAGCAGTTCTTC
TRBJ2-1 TRBV18 TRBD2 . CASSRLAGASYNEQFF TGTGCCAGCTCACGACTAGCGGGGGCCTCCTACAATGAGCAGTTCTTC
TRBJ1-2 TRBV5-8 . . CASSLVPNYGYTF TGTGCCAGCAGCTTGGTCCCCAACTATGGCTACACCTTC
TRBJ2-1 TRBV29-1 . . CSIRDLHEDEQFF TGCAGCATAAGGGACTTACACGAGGATGAGCAGTTCTTC
TRBJ1-5 TRBV9 . few CASSAGFGNQPQHF TGTGCCAGCAGCGCTGGCTTCGGCAATCAGCCCCAGCATTTT
TRBJ1-2 TRBV29-1 TRBD1 . CSVQTTGGWGYTF TGCAGCGTCCAAACCACAGGGGGCTGGGGCTACACCTTC
TRBJ1-2 TRBV5-6 . . CASSLGLSDGYTF TGTGCCAGCAGCTTGGGATTATCTGATGGCTACACCTTC
TRBJ2-2 TRBV19 TRBD1 once CASSKTSTQGAGELFF TGTGCCAGTAGTAAGACGAGCACACAGGGGGCCGGGGAGCTGTTTTTT
TRBJ2-3 TRBV7-3 TRBD2 . CASSPGPPQREAGNTQYF TGTGCCAGCAGCCCCGGACCCCCGCAGCGGGAAGCTGGCAATACGCAGTATTTT
TRBJ2-7 TRBV7-9 TRBD1 few CASSSTGAGFYEQYF TGTGCCAGCAGTTCTACAGGGGCTGGGTTCTACGAGCAGTACTTC
TRBJ2-7 TRBV7-2 . few CASSLYIYEQYF TGTGCCAGCAGCCTCTACATCTACGAGCAGTACTTC
TRBJ2-7 TRBV19 TRBD1 . CASSSQTGFSSYEQYF TGTGCCAGTAGTAGCCAGACAGGGTTTAGCTCCTACGAGCAGTACTTC
TRBJ2-7 TRBV5-6 TRBD2 . CASSLTSGYYEQYF TGTGCCAGCAGCTTAACTAGCGGGTACTACGAGCAGTACTTC
TRBJ2-7 TRBV9 TRBD1 once CASSPRNGQGIDEQYF TGTGCCAGCAGCCCCAGAAACGGACAGGGTATCGACGAGCAGTACTTC
TRBJ2-7 TRBV2 . large CASSELVAEEENEQYF TGTGCCAGCAGTGAACTGGTCGCCGAGGAGGAAAACGAGCAGTACTTC
TRBJ1-2 TRBV6-1 . . CASSGGLLGPLGYTF TGTGCCAGCAGTGGGGGACTTCTGGGTCCTTTGGGCTACACCTTC
TRBJ2-7 TRBV14 TRBD2 . CASSPGASGILYEQYF TGTGCCAGCAGCCCCGGGGCTAGCGGGATCCTCTACGAGCAGTACTTC
TRBJ1-4 TRBV6-5 TRBD1 . CASSYSWTGYEKLFF TGTGCCAGCAGTTACTCGTGGACAGGGTATGAAAAACTGTTTTTT
TRBJ1-1 TRBV6-6 . few CASSYEGRRMAFF TGTGCCAGCAGTTACGAGGGGCGCCGGATGGCTTTCTTT
TRBJ2-2 TRBV28 . . CASIPMGRLNTGELFF TGTGCCAGCATCCCCATGGGCAGGTTGAACACCGGGGAGCTGTTTTTT
TRBJ2-1 TRBV15 . . CATSRAGAGLNEQFF TGTGCCACCAGCAGAGCGGGGGCGGGGCTCAATGAGCAGTTCTTC
TRBJ2-7 TRBV5-4 . . CATTVGQNYEQYF TGTGCCACCACAGTGGGGCAGAACTACGAGCAGTACTTC
TRBJ2-7 TRBV6-5 TRBD2 . CASSQSPTSGKEQYF TGTGCCAGCAGCCAATCCCCGACTAGCGGGAAAGAGCAGTACTTC
TRBJ2-5 TRBV29-1 . few CSGRGDISGVQETQYF TGCAGCGGAAGGGGGGACATATCAGGGGTTCAAGAGACCCAGTACTTC
TRBJ1-1 TRBV9 . once CASTRVVYDTEAFF TGTGCCAGCACCCGAGTCGTTTATGACACTGAAGCTTTCTTT
TRBJ2-2 TRBV5-6 . . CASSPLWNTGELFF TGTGCCAGCAGCCCATTGTGGAACACCGGGGAGCTGTTTTTT
TRBJ1-1 TRBV6-6 TRBD1 few CASSLTGGSTEAFF TGTGCCAGCAGTCTCACAGGGGGTAGCACTGAAGCTTTCTTT
TRBJ1-4 TRBV6-5 TRBD1 . CASSYGGTGRWKLFF TGTGCCAGCAGTTACGGCGGGACAGGGAGGTGGAAACTGTTTTTT
TRBJ2-7 TRBV2 . few CASSEEIGRAYF TGTGCCAGCAGTGAAGAAATAGGCCGTGCGTACTTC
TRBJ2-5 TRBV2 TRBD1 . CASSESRTGGNLETQYF TGTGCCAGCAGTGAATCCCGGACAGGGGGAAATTTAGAGACCCAGTACTTC
TRBJ1-2 TRBV5-6 TRBD1 . CASRKTGTGYGYTF TGTGCCAGCAGGAAAACCGGGACAGGGTATGGCTACACCTTC
TRBJ2-5 TRBV4-1 . . CASSQDGGRGETQYF TGCGCCAGCAGCCAAGATGGAGGGCGGGGAGAGACCCAGTACTTC
TRBJ1-1 TRBV29-1 . . CSVASGVSNTEAFF TGCAGCGTTGCCTCCGGGGTTTCTAACACTGAAGCTTTCTTT
TRBJ2-5 TRBV7-9 . few CASSLAETQYF TGTGCCAGCAGCTTAGCAGAGACCCAGTACTTC
TRBJ2-1 TRBV10-3 TRBD2 . CAIAKGTSGDNEQFF TGTGCCATAGCTAAAGGGACTAGCGGGGACAATGAGCAGTTCTTC
TRBJ2-3 TRBV5-6 . . CASSLVSGRPDTQYF TGTGCCAGCAGCTTGGTGTCGGGCCGGCCCGATACGCAGTATTTT
TRBJ2-2 TRBV10-2 TRBD1 . CASRHRDRGRTGELFF TGCGCCAGCAGACACCGGGACAGGGGTCGCACCGGGGAGCTGTTTTTT
TRBJ2-7 TRBV6-6 . . CASSPPTTGRRYEQYF TGTGCCAGCAGCCCCCCCACGACAGGAAGGAGGTACGAGCAGTACTTC
TRBJ2-5 TRBV5-1 TRBD1 . CASSPGTDQETQYF TGCGCCAGCAGCCCCGGGACAGACCAAGAGACCCAGTACTTC
TRBJ1-2 TRBV7-3 TRBD1 medium-sized CASSLFQGAPNGYTF TGTGCCAGCAGCTTATTCCAGGGGGCGCCTAATGGCTACACCTTC
TRBJ2-5 TRBV9 TRBD1 . CASSGARDSTWSETQYF TGTGCCAGCAGCGGGGCCCGGGACAGTACTTGGTCAGAGACCCAGTACTTC
TRBJ1-4 TRBV6-1 TRBD1 . CASASDRTGGEKLFF TGTGCCAGCGCCTCTGACAGGACAGGGGGTGAAAAACTGTTTTTT